These 7 T cell receptor beta chains share one sample of origin, sequenced in a study of Ad26.COV2.S vaccination and SARS-CoV-2 variants. Indicated treatment: 19 received Ad26.COV2.S at low or high dose, single or two shots; about 5 received placebo; per-sample allocation not given. The study sampled participants on day 63 after the first vaccine or placebo injection. The assay was immunoSEQ multiplex PCR, and TCRdb's table has in-frame clones only and misses some. The sample has approximately 410,000 clones, around 92% seen once; the top ten hold approximately 1.7%. Sequencing was performed on peripheral blood, taken in a trial of Ad26.COV2.S vaccine versus placebo. The receptors shown here come from a person between 18 and 60 years old who received the Ad26.COV2.S COVID-19 vaccine or a placebo.

V gene TRBV11-2 combines with J gene TRBJ2-1, with unresolved D. This CDR3 spans 15 amino acids. V was pared by 2 bases and J by 13 bases, with 21 bases between. Germline CDR1 SGHAT, CDR2 FQNNGV. CDR3 residues: CASSLQGFGLYLQFF. The CDR3 DNA is TGTGCCAGCAGCTTACAAGGCTTCGGCTTGTATCTTCAGTTCTTC.

This chain's CDR3 is CASSQVRGFYGYTF. The CDR3 region has the DNA TGTGCCAGCAGCCAAGTACGGGGCTTCTATGGCTACACCTTC. The gene calls are TRBV3-1 (or the pseudogene TRBV3-2) and TRBJ1-2; D is possibly TRBD1 (5 bases). Germline CDR1 is LGHDT and CDR2 is YNNKEL (reference sequence). Trimming took off 1 base at V and 4 bases at J, with 10 bases between the two ends. The CDR3 covers 14 residues.

The V gene is TRBV5-5, the J gene TRBJ2-7; D gene ambiguous. The V gene's germline CDR1 is SGHKS and CDR2 YYEKEE (reference sequence). Trimming removed 1 base from V and 3 bases from J, with 5 bases in between. The CDR3 is 12 amino acids. CDR3 region: CASSLMGYEQYF. As DNA, the CDR3 is TGTGCCAGCAGCTTGATGGGCTACGAGCAGTACTTC. Drawing the rest from reference TRBV5-5 and TRBJ2-7, the complete variable domain is DAGVTQSPTHLIKTRGQQVTLRCSPISGHKSVSWYQQVLGQGPQFIFQYYEKEERGRGNFPDRFSARQFPNYSSELNVNALLLGDSALYLCASSLMGYEQYFGPGTRLTVT.

The V gene is TRBV7-9, the J gene TRBJ2-3, with D unclear. V shed 5 bases and J shed 4 bases, with 4 bases lying between them. CDR1 is SEHNR, CDR2 FQNEAQ, per germline (reference sequence). CDR3 length: 11 amino acids. Here the CDR3 DNA reads TGTGCCAGCAGCACCGCAGATACGCAGTATTTT. Residues: CASSTADTQYF.

This clone was picked up one time. The rearrangement joins TRBV28 to TRBJ2-2, with TRBD2 as a possible D gene (5 bases). This CDR3 spans 15 amino acids. Looked up from germline, CDR1 is MDHEN and CDR2 is SYDVKM. Trimming shortened V by 8 bases and J by 3 bases, and 16 bases separated the two germline ends. In DNA, the CDR3 is TGTGCCAGCGTTGAGAGGGATGGCTACACCGGGGAGCTGTTTTTT. Residues: CASVERDGYTGELFF.

CDR3 sequence reads: CASSLGNEQFF. The CDR3 DNA is TGTGCCAGCTCCCTGGGGAATGAGCAGTTCTTC. The J gene is TRBJ2-1, the V gene TRBV6-4; no definite D call. The germline V and J ends were trimmed by 8 bases and 7 bases, with 9 bases remaining between them. Germline-derived CDR1 and CDR2 are MRHNA and SNTAGT. The CDR3 runs 11 residues.

The chain combines TRBV5-1 with TRBJ2-3; D unclear. The CDR3 is made up of 13 amino acids. Germline CDR1 and CDR2: SGHRS and YFSETQ. V lost 4 bases to trimming and J lost 2 bases, with 8 bases between them. The CDR3 here is CASSPPITDTQYF. The CDR3 nucleotides read TGCGCCAGCAGCCCGCCTATCACAGATACGCAGTATTTT.